One sample yielded the 16 T cell receptor beta chains listed below, sequenced in a study of beta chain features in type 1 diabetes (dated by TCRdb to the late 2010s). The protocol used for the library was the immunoSEQ multiplex PCR assay. The entire amount of isolated RNA was reverse transcribed using the High Capacity cDNA Reverse Transcription Kit, so the sequenced TCRB transcripts were expressed ones. TCRdb re-hosts the immuneACCESS table, in-frame sequences only. Its copies lack some clones; in the studies checked, an unresolved V gene accounts for under half of them, and the cause for the rest is not known. The sample records more than 8,000 clones, about 84% of which are singletons. The ten largest clonotypes hold 1.2% to 1.5% of the sample. The material sequenced was Tregs from blood. This specimen's cell subset or site label, interpreted: regulatory CD4+ T cells. These receptors were collected from a woman under 30 in good health.

This chain connects TRBV30 to TRBJ1-1, with a tentative D call TRBD1 (5 bases). The germline V gene has CDR1 GTSNPN and CDR2 SVGIG (reference sequence). V shed 0 bases and J shed 1 base, with 18 bases lying between them. The CDR3 has 17 amino acids. The CDR3 here is CAWSVVMGGVSNTEAFF. CDR3 coding DNA: TGTGCCTGGAGTGTTGTAATGGGAGGGGTATCGAACACTGAAGCTTTCTTT.

This clone was detected once. The chain employs TRBV10-3 and TRBJ1-1, with D perhaps matching TRBD1 (6 bases). V shed 7 bases and J shed 1 base, with 22 bases lying between them. The CDR3 is 17 amino acids. From germline, CDR1 is ENHRY and CDR2 SYGVKD. The CDR3 spells CAIIAGGAGPQNTEAFF. CDR3 sequence (DNA): TGTGCCATCATCGCCGGGGGGGCAGGACCCCAGAACACTGAAGCTTTCTTT.

This clone was seen once. The V gene is TRBV28, the J gene TRBJ2-7, with 12 nucleotides matching TRBD1. With V trimmed by 3 bases and J by 3 bases, 3 bases remained unmatched. The germline CDR1 and CDR2 sequences are MDHEN and SYDVKM. The CDR3 is 15 amino acids. The CDR3 coding sequence is TGTGCCAGCAGTTTGGGGACAGGGGGCCTCTACGAGCAGTACTTC. Amino acid sequence: CASSLGTGGLYEQYF.

The chain has TRBV4-1 and TRBJ1-1, with 7 bases aligning to TRBD1. The CDR3 totals 18 residues. Germline V gene data show CDR1 as MGHRA and CDR2 as YSYEKL. The V and J ends lost 4 bases and 2 bases, in that order; junction bases with no gene match: 16. Here the CDR3 reads CASSRLSGTVLGNTEAFF. The CDR3 coding sequence is TGCGCCAGCAGCCGCTTGTCCGGGACAGTCTTGGGTAACACTGAAGCTTTCTTT.

The DNA of the CDR3 is TGTGCCAGCAGCCAAGATACCGGCGGATCGATGGAGACCCAGTACTTC. Translating gives CASSQDTGGSMETQYF. This chain uses TRBV4-2 with TRBJ2-5; D gene unclear. V dropped 0 bases and J dropped 5 bases, with 16 bases sitting between them. The CDR3 extends over 16 amino acids. Germline CDR1 reads LGHNA; CDR2 reads YNFKEQ.

The chain joins TRBV25-1 to TRBJ2-1; maybe TRBD1 (6 bases). Trimming cost V 1 base and J 2 bases, with 18 bases left between them. Germline V lookup: CDR1 MGHDK, CDR2 SYGVNS. The CDR3 length is 18 residues. The CDR3 DNA follows: TGTGCCAGCAGTGAATTGGGAATAGGGGGAAGCACCTACAATGAGCAGTTCTTC. Translation: CASSELGIGGSTYNEQFF.

CDR3 in amino acids: CASSENQGGGQFF. The CDR3 nucleotides read TGTGCCAGCAGTGAAAATCAGGGAGGTGGGCAGTTCTTC. This chain connects TRBV6-5 to TRBJ2-1; maybe TRBD2 (6 bases). This CDR3 is built from 13 residues. The germline CDR1 and CDR2 sequences are MNHEY and SVGAGI. V was shortened by 5 bases and J by 12 bases, with 17 bases between the two germline ends.

The chain carries TRBV29-1 and TRBJ2-5, with 10 bases aligning to TRBD1. The J call is in doubt because the DNA end fits TRBJ2-7 better. This CDR3 comprises 14 residues. Germline lookup yields CDR1 SQVTM and CDR2 ANQGSEA. The CDR3 here is CSVMGQGSDYEQYF. The CDR3 DNA reads as TGCAGCGTCATGGGACAGGGGAGCGACTACGAGCAGTACTTC.

V is TRBV30 and J is TRBJ1-5, with 7 bases lining up with TRBD1. The CDR3 sequence is 15 residues long. CDR1 and CDR2 (germline): GTSNPN, SVGIG (reference sequence). V shed 5 bases, J shed 0 bases, and the junction held 7 bases outside the gene matches. CDR3: CAWGGGFGSNQPQHF. The CDR3 region has the DNA TGTGCCTGGGGAGGGGGCTTTGGTAGCAATCAGCCCCAGCATTTT.

Written as DNA, the CDR3 is TGTGCCAGCAGCATCGGGACAGGGATTGTTAATGAGCAGTTCTTC. As protein: CASSIGTGIVNEQFF. J is TRBJ2-1 and V is TRBV7-9, with 9 nucleotides matching TRBD1. CDR1 and CDR2 from the germline V gene are SEHNR and FQNEAQ (reference sequence). The CDR3 is 15 amino acids. The junction had 9 bases not matched to a gene; V was cut back by 5 bases and J by 7 bases.

The rearrangement links TRBV19 to TRBJ1-5, with 8 bases lining up with TRBD1. This CDR3 has 15 residues. Germline loops: CDR1 LNHDA, CDR2 SQIVND (reference sequence). Germline trimming cut 5 bases from V and 6 bases from J; bases unmatched to any gene: 9. The CDR3 coding sequence is TGTGCCAGTAGTGGACGACAGGGGAGGGTTCAGCCCCAGCATTTT. It translates to CASSGRQGRVQPQHF.

The CDR3 DNA follows: TGTGCCAGTAGTATAGGCGGGAACACTGAAGCTTTCTTT. Its protein is CASSIGGNTEAFF. The chain is built from TRBV19 and TRBJ1-1, with no clear D. Germline V lookup: CDR1 LNHDA, CDR2 SQIVND (reference sequence). This CDR3 spans 13 amino acids. The ends were cut back, 1 base at V and 1 base at J, with 4 bases in the middle.

The chain combines TRBV10-2 with TRBJ2-1; 7 nucleotides match TRBD1. The V and J ends lost 4 bases and 5 bases, in that order; junction bases with no gene match: 5. The CDR3 contains 14 residues. The germline V gene has CDR1 WSHSY and CDR2 SAAADI. CDR3 DNA: TGCGCCAGCAGTGGGGGACAGTACGACAATGAGCAGTTCTTC. Translating it yields CASSGGQYDNEQFF.

The V call is TRBV18, the J call TRBJ1-1, with TRBD1 as a possible D gene (6 bases). From germline, CDR1 is KGHSH and CDR2 LQKENI. Trimming removed 3 bases from V and 3 bases from J, with 14 bases in between. The CDR3 runs 15 residues. The CDR3 region has the DNA TGTGCCAGCTCACCGGAGGGGGGGTTGGACACTGAAGCTTTCTTT. Protein product: CASSPEGGLDTEAFF.

The rearrangement uses TRBV6-1 and TRBJ1-3, with 9 positions matching TRBD1. CDR3 length equals 16 residues. Per germline, CDR1 MNHNS and CDR2 SASEGT. With 4 bases clipped from V and 0 bases from J, the junction kept 4 bases outside the gene matches. CDR3 nucleotide sequence: TGTGCCAGCAGTGGCGGGACAGGGATCTCTGGAAACACCATATATTTT. Protein sequence: CASSGGTGISGNTIYF.

Only a few counts were recorded for this clone. This chain links TRBV23-1 with TRBJ1-4; 8 bases are shared with TRBD1. TRBV23-1 is an ORF, and what it does is uncertain. The ends lost 2 bases at V and 8 bases at J; junction bases unmatched: 7. The CDR3 extends over 15 amino acids. CDR3 in DNA: TGCGCCAGCAGTCAAAGGACAGGGCGGGGGGAAAAACTGTTTTTT. The encoded protein is CASSQRTGRGEKLFF.